This T cell receptor beta chain stems from a study of blood T cell repertoires in COVID-19. As for the study in general: Researchers got acute and convalescent COVID-19 samples from the United States, Italy and Spain. In each case, the material was cDNA or gDNA derived from T cells, B-cell-depleted T cells, or PBMCs.

Germline V lookup: CDR1 MDHEN, CDR2 SYDVKM. The CDR3 spans 14 residues. With V trimmed by 6 bases and J by 4 bases, 7 bases remained unmatched. In the authors' workflow: Reference gene primer amplification gave nucleated cell count estimates. Clones were sequenced by immunoSEQ multiplex PCR, and TCRdb holds only the in-frame ones, with some missing. That table supplies the V and J calls and clone size; D and trimming were determined from the DNA. Among about 89,000 clones, approximately 90% were seen once, and the ten largest hold roughly 2.2%. This clone was seen only once. The receptor's source is a human donor with active COVID-19. The donor label of this sample is uncertain. The rearrangement links TRBV28 to TRBJ1-2; the match to TRBD1 covers 8 bases. Sequenced: peripheral blood. The chain's CDR3 is CASSMGQASYGYTF. CDR3 DNA: TGTGCCAGCAGCATGGGACAGGCTTCCTATGGCTACACCTTC.